These 5 T cell receptor beta chains share one sample of origin, sequenced in a study of T and B cells in COVID-19 patients. Blood genomic DNA input for TRB amplification was 250-500 ng. TRB rearrangements were amplified by multiplex PCR with BIOMED2 TRB-A/B primers. TCRdb processed the multiplex PCR reads anew with MiXCR; each CDR3 protein has one entry. The sample includes about 11,000 distinct CDR3 sequences, approximately 33% of them seen just once. The specimen was blood. These receptors were obtained from a human donor with active COVID-19.

This clonotype has only a few counts. The chain combines TRBV20-1 with TRBJ2-7, with a tentative D call TRBD2 (5 bases). This CDR3 is 13 amino acids long. Trimming removed 6 bases from V and 4 bases from J, with 16 bases in between. CDR1 and CDR2 (germline): DFQATT, SNEGSKA (reference sequence). The CDR3 here is CSARGGVDYEQYF. CDR3 bases: TGCAGTGCCCGGGGTGGGGTAGATTACGAGCAGTACTTC.

CDR3: CASSGGISHYGYTF. CDR3 sequence (DNA): TGTGCCAGCAGTGGCGGCATCTCCCACTATGGCTACACCTTC. This rearrangement joins TRBV6-6 to TRBJ1-2; D unclear. Germline values: CDR1 MNHNY, CDR2 SVGAGI (reference sequence). CDR3 length: 14 amino acids. V was pared by 5 bases and J by 3 bases, with 13 bases between.

For this clonotype: A clone one base away is much larger, so this may be a read error. Likely a read error: the CDR3 ends without its conserved phenylalanine or tryptophan. The rearrangement joins TRBV19 to TRBJ2-2; 10 positions match TRBD1. The V and J ends lost 6 bases and 5 bases, in that order; junction bases with no gene match: 6. The CDR3 is 15 amino acids. Germline-derived CDR1 and CDR2 are LNHDA and SQIVND (reference sequence). The chain's CDR3 is CASRGQGVGTGELFL. In DNA, the CDR3 is TGTGCCAGTAGAGGACAGGGGGTTGGGACCGGGGAGCTGTTTCTT.

Concerning this clonotype itself: One end of the junction fails to match germline, which may point to a read error. This chain joins TRBV4-2 and TRBJ2-3; possible D gene TRBD1, 6 bases. Germline V gene data show CDR1 as LGHNA and CDR2 as YNFKEQ. The CDR3 extends over 15 amino acids. CDR3 protein: CASSQDAGVTDTQYF. For the CDR3, the DNA is TGCGCCAGCAGCCAAGACGCAGGGGTAACAGATACGCAGTATTTT.

This clonotype is classed as medium-sized. J is TRBJ2-1 and V is TRBV6-5; maybe TRBD2 (5 bases). With 4 bases removed from V and 9 bases from J, the gap between germline ends came to 13 bases. The CDR3 runs 13 residues. The germline gives CDR1 MNHEY, CDR2 SVGAGI. The CDR3 nucleotides read TGTGCCAGCAGTTCGGGTCTTCGGGGTGAGCAGTTCTTC. Its protein product is CASSSGLRGEQFF.